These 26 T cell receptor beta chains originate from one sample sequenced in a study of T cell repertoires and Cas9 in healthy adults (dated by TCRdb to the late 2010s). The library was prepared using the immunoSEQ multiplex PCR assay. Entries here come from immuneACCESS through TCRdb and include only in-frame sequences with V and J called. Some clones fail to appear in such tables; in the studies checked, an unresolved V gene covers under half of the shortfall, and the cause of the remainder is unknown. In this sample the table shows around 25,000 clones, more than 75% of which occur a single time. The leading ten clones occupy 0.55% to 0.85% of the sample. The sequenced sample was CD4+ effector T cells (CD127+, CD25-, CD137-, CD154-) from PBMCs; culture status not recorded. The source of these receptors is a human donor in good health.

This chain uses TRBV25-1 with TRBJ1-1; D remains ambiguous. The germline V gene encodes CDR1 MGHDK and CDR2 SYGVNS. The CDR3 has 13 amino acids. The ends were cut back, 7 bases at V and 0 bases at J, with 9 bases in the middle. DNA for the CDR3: TGTGCCAGCACTTACAGCTTGAACACTGAAGCTTTCTTT. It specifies CASTYSLNTEAFF.

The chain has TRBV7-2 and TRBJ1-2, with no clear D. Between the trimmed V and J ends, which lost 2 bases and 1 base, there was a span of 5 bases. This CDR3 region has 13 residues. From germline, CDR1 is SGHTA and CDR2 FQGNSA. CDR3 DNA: TGTGCCAGCAGCTTAAGGGTTAACTATGGCTACACCTTC. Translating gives CASSLRVNYGYTF.

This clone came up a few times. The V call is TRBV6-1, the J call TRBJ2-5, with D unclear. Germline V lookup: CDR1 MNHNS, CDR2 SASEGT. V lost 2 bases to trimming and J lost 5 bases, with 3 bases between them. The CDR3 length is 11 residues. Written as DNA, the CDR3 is TGTGCCAGCAGTGAATGGGAGACCCAGTACTTC. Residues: CASSEWETQYF.

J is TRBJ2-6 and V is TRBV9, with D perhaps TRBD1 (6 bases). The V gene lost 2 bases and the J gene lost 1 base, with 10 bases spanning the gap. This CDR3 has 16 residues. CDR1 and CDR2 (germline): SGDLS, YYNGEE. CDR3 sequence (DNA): TGTGCCAGCAGCGTGTTAGGGGGTTCTGGGGCCAACGTCCTGACTTTC. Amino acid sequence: CASSVLGGSGANVLTF.

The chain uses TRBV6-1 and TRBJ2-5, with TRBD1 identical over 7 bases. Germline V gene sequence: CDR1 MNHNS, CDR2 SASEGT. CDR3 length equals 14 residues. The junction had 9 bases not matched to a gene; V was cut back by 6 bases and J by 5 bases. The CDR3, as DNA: TGTGCCAGCAGGTTAACAGGGGAAGGGGAGACCCAGTACTTC. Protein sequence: CASRLTGEGETQYF.

The CDR3 is CASSIAQGARTGELFF. DNA for the CDR3: TGCGCCAGCAGCATAGCACAGGGGGCTAGGACCGGGGAGCTGTTTTTT. The chain links TRBV5-1 to TRBJ2-2; 9 nucleotides line up with TRBD1. The length of the CDR3 is 16 residues. Germline CDR1 reads SGHRS; CDR2 reads YFSETQ. Trimming took 4 bases from V and 5 from J; bases not matched to a gene: 9. Filled out from reference TRBV5-1 and TRBJ2-2, the complete variable domain reads KAGVTQTPRYLIKTRGQQVTLSCSPISGHRSVSWYQQTPGQGLQFLFEYFSETQRNKGNFPGRFSGRQFSNSRSEMNVSTLELGDSALYLCASSIAQGARTGELFFGEGSRLTVL.

The CDR3: CASSRRAEADQPQHF. CDR3 sequence (DNA): TGTGCCAGTAGCAGAAGGGCTGAGGCCGATCAGCCCCAGCATTTT. The V call is TRBV19, the J call TRBJ1-5, with D unresolved. V lost 6 bases and J lost 5, with 17 bases in between. CDR1 and CDR2 from the germline V gene are LNHDA and SQIVND (reference sequence). This CDR3 has 15 amino acids.

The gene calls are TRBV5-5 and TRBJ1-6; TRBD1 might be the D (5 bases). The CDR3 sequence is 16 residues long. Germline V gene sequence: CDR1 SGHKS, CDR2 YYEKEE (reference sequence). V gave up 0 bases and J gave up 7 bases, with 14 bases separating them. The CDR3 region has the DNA TGTGCCAGCAGCTTGGACCTCAGGGTCAAGAATTCACCCCTCCACTTT. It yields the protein CASSLDLRVKNSPLHF.

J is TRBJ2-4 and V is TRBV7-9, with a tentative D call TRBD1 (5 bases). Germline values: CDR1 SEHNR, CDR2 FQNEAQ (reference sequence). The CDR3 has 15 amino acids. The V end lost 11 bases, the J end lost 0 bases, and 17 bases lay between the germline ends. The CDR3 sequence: CAGAPLFLAKNIQYF. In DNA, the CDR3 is TGTGCCGGGGCCCCCCTTTTTTTAGCCAAAAACATTCAGTACTTC.

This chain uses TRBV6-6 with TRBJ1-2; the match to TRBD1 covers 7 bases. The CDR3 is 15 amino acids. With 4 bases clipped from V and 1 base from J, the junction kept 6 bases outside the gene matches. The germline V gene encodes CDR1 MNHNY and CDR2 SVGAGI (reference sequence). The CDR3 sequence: CASSFGTDDNYGYTF. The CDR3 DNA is TGTGCCAGCAGTTTCGGGACAGATGATAACTATGGCTACACCTTC.

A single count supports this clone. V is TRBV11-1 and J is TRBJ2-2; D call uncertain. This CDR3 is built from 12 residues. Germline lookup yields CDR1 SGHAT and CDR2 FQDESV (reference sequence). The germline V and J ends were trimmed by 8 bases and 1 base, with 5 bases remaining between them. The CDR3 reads CASGKNTGELFF. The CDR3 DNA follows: TGTGCCAGCGGGAAGAACACCGGGGAGCTGTTTTTT.

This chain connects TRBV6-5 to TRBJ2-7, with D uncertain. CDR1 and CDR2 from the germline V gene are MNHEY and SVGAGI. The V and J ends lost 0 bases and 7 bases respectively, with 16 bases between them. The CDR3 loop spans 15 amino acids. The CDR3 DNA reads TGTGCCAGCAGTTACTCGGACCAAGATCCCCGAGAGCAGTACTTC. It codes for CASSYSDQDPREQYF.

In DNA form, the CDR3 reads TGTGCCATCAGTGAGCCGGGGGGAGCAACTAATGAAAAACTGTTTTTT. It codes for CAISEPGGATNEKLFF. This rearrangement joins TRBV10-3 to TRBJ1-4; tentative D call: TRBD1 (5 bases). V was pared by 2 bases and J by 0 bases, with 10 bases between. The germline V gene has CDR1 ENHRY and CDR2 SYGVKD. The CDR3 spans 16 residues.

CDR3 bases: TGTGCCAGCAGGATTGGGTCTGGGGCCAACGTCCTGACTTTC. Translating gives CASRIGSGANVLTF. The chain recombines TRBV6-5 with TRBJ2-6, with D unresolved. The germline V and J ends were trimmed by 6 bases and 1 base, with 7 bases remaining between them. The germline V gene has CDR1 MNHEY and CDR2 SVGAGI. This CDR3 region has 14 residues.

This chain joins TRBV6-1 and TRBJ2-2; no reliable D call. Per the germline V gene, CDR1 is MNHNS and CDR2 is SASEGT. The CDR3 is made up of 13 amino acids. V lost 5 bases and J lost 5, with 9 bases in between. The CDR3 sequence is CASSRGSTGELFF. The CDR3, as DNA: TGTGCCAGCAGTCGAGGCTCGACCGGGGAGCTGTTTTTT.

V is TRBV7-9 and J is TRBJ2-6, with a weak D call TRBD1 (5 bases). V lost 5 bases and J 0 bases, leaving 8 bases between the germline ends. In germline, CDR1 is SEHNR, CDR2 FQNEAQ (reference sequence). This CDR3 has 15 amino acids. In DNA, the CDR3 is TGTGCCAGCAGCCAAGACAGCTCTGGGGCCAACGTCCTGACTTTC. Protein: CASSQDSSGANVLTF. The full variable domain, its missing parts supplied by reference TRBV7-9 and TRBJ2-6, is DTGVSQNPRHKITKRGQNVTFRCDPISEHNRLYWYRQTLGQGPEFLTYFQNEAQLEKSRLLSDRFSAERPKGSFSTLEIQRTEQGDSAMYLCASSQDSSGANVLTFGAGSRLTVL.

The CDR3 reads CATADIRGYEQYF. In DNA, the CDR3 is TGCGCCACAGCAGATATAAGGGGATACGAGCAGTACTTC. The gene calls are TRBV10-2 and TRBJ2-7; D may be TRBD1 (5 bases). Between the trimmed V and J ends, which lost 10 bases and 4 bases, there was a span of 17 bases. Germline CDR1 reads WSHSY; CDR2 reads SAAADI. CDR3 size: 13 residues.

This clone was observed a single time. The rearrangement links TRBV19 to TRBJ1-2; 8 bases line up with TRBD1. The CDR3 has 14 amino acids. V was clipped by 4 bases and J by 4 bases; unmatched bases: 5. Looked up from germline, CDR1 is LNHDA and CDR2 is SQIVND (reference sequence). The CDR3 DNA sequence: TGTGCCAGTAGTAGGGGACAGGAAGGCTATGGCTACACCTTC. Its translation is CASSRGQEGYGYTF.

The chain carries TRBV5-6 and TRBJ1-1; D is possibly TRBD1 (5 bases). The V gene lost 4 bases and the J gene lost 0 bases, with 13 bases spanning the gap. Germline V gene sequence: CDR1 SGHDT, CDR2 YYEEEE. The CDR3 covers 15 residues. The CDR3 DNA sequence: TGTGCCAGCAGCCTACCCCCAGGGCTGAACACTGAAGCTTTCTTT. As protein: CASSLPPGLNTEAFF.

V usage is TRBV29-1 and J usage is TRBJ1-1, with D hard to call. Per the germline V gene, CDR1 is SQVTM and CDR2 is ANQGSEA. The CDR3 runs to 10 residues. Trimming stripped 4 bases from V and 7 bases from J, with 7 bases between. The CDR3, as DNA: TGCAGCGTTGTAGGGAATGAAGCTTTCTTT. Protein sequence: CSVVGNEAFF.

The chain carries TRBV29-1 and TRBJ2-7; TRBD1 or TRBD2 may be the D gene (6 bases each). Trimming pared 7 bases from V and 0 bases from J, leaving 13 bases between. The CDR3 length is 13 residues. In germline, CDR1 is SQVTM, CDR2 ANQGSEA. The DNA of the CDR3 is TGCAGCGCTTGGGGGGCCCACTCCTACGAGCAGTACTTC. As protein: CSAWGAHSYEQYF.

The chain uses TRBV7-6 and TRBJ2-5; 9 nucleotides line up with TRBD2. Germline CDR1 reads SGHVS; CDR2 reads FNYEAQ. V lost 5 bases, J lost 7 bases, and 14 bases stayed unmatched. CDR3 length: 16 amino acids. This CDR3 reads CASSTLAGEVAGTQYF. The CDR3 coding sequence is TGTGCCAGCAGCACATTAGCGGGGGAGGTGGCGGGGACCCAGTACTTC.

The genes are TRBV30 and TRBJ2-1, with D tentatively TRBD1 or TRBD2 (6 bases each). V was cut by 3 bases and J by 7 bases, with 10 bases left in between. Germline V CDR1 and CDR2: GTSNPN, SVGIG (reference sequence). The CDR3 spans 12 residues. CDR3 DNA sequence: TGTGCCTGGAGCTGGGGGGCTAATGAGCAGTTCTTC. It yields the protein CAWSWGANEQFF.

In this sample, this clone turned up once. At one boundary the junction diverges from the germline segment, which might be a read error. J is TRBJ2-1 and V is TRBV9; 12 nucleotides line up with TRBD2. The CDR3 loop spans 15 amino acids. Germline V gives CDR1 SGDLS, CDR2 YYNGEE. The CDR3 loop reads CASSVEASGGAIMIF. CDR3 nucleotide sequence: TGTGCCAGCAGCGTAGAGGCTAGCGGGGGGGCTATTATGATCTTC.

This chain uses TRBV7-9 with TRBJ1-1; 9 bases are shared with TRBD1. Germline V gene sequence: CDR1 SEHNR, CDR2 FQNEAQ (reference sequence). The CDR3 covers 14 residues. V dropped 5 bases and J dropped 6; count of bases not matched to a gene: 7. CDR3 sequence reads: CASSPRTGEAEAFF. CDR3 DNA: TGTGCCAGCAGCCCCCGGACAGGGGAGGCTGAAGCTTTCTTT.

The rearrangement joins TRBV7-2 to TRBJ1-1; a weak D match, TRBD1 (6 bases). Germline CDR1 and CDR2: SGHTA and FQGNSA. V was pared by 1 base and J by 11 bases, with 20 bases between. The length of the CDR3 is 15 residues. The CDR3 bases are TGTGCCAGCAGCTTAGAACGGCGGGAGGGGGTGGCCGCTTTCTTT. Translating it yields CASSLERREGVAAFF.